A selection of T cell receptor beta chains follows, all from one sample in a study of blood T cell repertoires in COVID-19. Libraries were prepared by immunoSEQ multiplex PCR; TCRdb keeps only in-frame clonotypes and omits some of them. This table holds some 130,000 clones, around 88% found once. Material for sequencing was peripheral blood. These receptor sequences come from a man in his sixties with COVID-19, enrolled during active disease. Each CDR3 is given with its conserved first and last residue. The order of the fields is D gene, J gene, clone size, V gene, CDR3 protein, CDR3 DNA. D genes are given only for firm matches. Part of the rows lack a size; the others show once, few, many or a class for expanded clones.

TRBD2	TRBJ2-5	-	TRBV6-5	CASTTGGEETQYF	TGTGCCAGCACCACTGGGGGGGAAGAGACCCAGTACTTC
-	TRBJ2-7	-	TRBV7-9	CASSLHRDEQYF	TGTGCCAGCAGCTTACACAGGGACGAGCAGTACTTC
TRBD1	TRBJ1-1	-	TRBV6-5	CASTTDRGRVTFF	TGTGCCAGCACCACGGACAGGGGGCGCGTAACTTTCTTT
-	TRBJ1-1	-	TRBV7-2	CASSLASGGGTEAFF	TGTGCCAGCAGCTTAGCTAGCGGGGGTGGCACTGAAGCTTTCTTT
TRBD1	TRBJ1-2	once	TRBV9	CASSEGQGYGYTF	TGTGCCAGCAGCGAAGGACAGGGGTATGGCTACACCTTC
TRBD1	TRBJ1-2	once	TRBV2	CASRDRGRYGYTF	TGTGCCAGCAGGGACAGGGGGCGATATGGCTACACCTTC
-	TRBJ2-2	-	TRBV25-1	CASSEFGGNTGELFF	TGTGCCAGCAGTGAATTTGGAGGGAACACCGGGGAGCTGTTTTTT
TRBD1	TRBJ2-7	-	TRBV7-2	CASSYRGRGEQYF	TGTGCCAGTTCCTACAGGGGGCGCGGCGAGCAGTACTTC
TRBD2	TRBJ2-7	-	TRBV5-1	CASSKWTSQDEQYF	TGCGCCAGCAGCAAGTGGACTAGCCAGGACGAGCAGTACTTC
-	TRBJ2-4	-	TRBV5-1	CASSLTVAKNIQYF	TGCGCCAGCAGCTTGACAGTAGCCAAAAACATTCAGTACTTC
-	TRBJ1-1	-	TRBV6-6	CASSDSLERAEAFF	TGTGCCAGCAGCGACAGCCTGGAACGGGCTGAAGCTTTCTTT